The clone carrying this TCR beta chain was recorded many times. These data come from a study of T-cell reconstitution after alpha-beta-depleted transplantation in children. This sample's TCRbeta library carried unique molecular identifier barcodes. Using its own MiXCR run on the PCR reads, TCRdb lists one record per CDR3 protein. The sample consists of roughly 160,000 distinct CDR3 sequences, around 10% of them appearing once. The sequence was collected from a boy between 2 and 10 years old with acute myeloid leukemia, due to receive a stem cell transplant. The sample consisted of PBMCs, taken before TCRalphabeta/CD19-depleted stem cell transplant.

In DNA, the CDR3 is TGTGCCAGCAGCTCCTTCGGCGGGAGTCGGGCGCAGTTCTTC. Encoded protein: CASSSFGGSRAQFF. The chain links TRBV7-2 to TRBJ2-1; 7 nucleotides match TRBD2. Germline V CDR1 and CDR2: SGHTA, FQGNSA. The CDR3 totals 14 residues. With V trimmed by 4 bases and J by 12 bases, 12 bases remained unmatched.